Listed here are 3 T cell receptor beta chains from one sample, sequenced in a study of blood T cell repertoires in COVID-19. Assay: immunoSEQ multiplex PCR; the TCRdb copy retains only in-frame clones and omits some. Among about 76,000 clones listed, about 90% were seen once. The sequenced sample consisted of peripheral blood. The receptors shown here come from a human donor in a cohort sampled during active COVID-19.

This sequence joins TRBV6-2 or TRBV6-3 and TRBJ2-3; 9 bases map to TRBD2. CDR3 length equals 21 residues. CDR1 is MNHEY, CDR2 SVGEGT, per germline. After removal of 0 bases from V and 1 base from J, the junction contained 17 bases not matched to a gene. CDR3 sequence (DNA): TGTGCCAGCAGTTACTCCCCCCCGGGAGCGGGGGGCTTTTTCCGCACAGATACGCAGTATTTT. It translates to CASSYSPPGAGGFFRTDTQYF.

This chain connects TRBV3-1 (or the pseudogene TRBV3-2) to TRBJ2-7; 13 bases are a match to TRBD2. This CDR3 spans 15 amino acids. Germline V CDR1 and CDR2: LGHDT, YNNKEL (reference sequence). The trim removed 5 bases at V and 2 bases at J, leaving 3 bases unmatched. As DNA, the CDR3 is TGTGCCAGCAGCACCACTAGCGGGGGGGCCTACGAGCAGTACTTC. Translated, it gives CASSTTSGGAYEQYF.

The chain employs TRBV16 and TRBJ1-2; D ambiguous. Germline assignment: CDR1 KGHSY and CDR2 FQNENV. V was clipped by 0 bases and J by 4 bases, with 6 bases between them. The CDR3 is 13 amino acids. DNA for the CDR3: TGTGCCAGCAGCCAATCAATAGTCTATGGCTACACCTTC. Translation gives CASSQSIVYGYTF.